The clone carrying this T cell receptor (beta chain) appeared a single time. What it binds is unknown. This entry is derived from a study of cytomegalovirus exposure and HLA in healthy donors. Study results and limitations: Later analysis suggested most CMV-associated TCR beta chains were HLA-restricted.

The V gene end was trimmed by 3 bases and the J gene end by 3 bases; junction bases not matched to a gene: 3. CDR3 length: 14 amino acids. CDR1 is MNHEY and CDR2 is SMNVEV in the germline V gene (reference sequence). Both 60 Vbeta primers and 13 Jbeta primers went into the PCR. Produced via immunoSEQ multiplex PCR; TCRdb's table is partial and in-frame only. The data show about 180,000 clones, around 80% seen once. The chain uses TRBV27 and TRBJ2-7; 9 bases fit TRBD1. The sequence was obtained from a woman aged 30 to 39 in good health and CMV-seropositive. Sequencing was carried out using PBMCs. CDR3 residues: CASSLGQGLYEQYF. Here the CDR3 DNA reads TGTGCCAGCAGTTTGGGACAGGGCCTCTACGAGCAGTACTTC.